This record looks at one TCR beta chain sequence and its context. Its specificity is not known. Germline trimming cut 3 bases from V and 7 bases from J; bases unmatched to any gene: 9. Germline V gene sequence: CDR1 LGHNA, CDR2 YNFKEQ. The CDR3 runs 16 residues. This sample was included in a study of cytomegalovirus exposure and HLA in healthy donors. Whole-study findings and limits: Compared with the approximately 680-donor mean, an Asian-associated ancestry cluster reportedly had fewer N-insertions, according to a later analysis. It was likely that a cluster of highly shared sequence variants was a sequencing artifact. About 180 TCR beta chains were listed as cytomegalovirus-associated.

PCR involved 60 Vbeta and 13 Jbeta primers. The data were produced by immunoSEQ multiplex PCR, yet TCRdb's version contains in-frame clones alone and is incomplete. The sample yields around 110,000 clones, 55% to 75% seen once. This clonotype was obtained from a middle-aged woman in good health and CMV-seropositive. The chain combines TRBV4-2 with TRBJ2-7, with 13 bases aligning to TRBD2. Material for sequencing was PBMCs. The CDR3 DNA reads TGTGCCAGCAGCCACCCCCGGACTAGCGGGAGCGGGGAGCAGTACTTC. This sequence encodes CASSHPRTSGSGEQYF.